The sequence of this TCR beta chain was determined in a study of blood T cell repertoires in COVID-19. Study-wide context: There were acute and convalescent COVID-19 samples, and they came from the United States, Italy and Spain.

CDR3 length equals 14 residues. The V gene's germline CDR1 is SGHRS and CDR2 YFSETQ. Trimming stripped 2 bases from V and 6 bases from J, with 11 bases between. Only in-frame clones appear in the TCRdb table, and some are missing; sequencing was by immunoSEQ multiplex PCR. The data show some 140,000 clones, roughly 80% seen once. The sequenced sample consisted of peripheral blood. The TCR sequence derives from a woman aged 80 or over with acute or convalescent COVID-19. The V call is TRBV5-1, the J call TRBJ2-2; the D gene is possibly TRBD1 (6 bases). CDR3 in amino acids: CASSFSGEPGELFF. In nucleotides, the CDR3 is TGCGCCAGCAGCTTCTCAGGGGAACCCGGGGAGCTGTTTTTT.